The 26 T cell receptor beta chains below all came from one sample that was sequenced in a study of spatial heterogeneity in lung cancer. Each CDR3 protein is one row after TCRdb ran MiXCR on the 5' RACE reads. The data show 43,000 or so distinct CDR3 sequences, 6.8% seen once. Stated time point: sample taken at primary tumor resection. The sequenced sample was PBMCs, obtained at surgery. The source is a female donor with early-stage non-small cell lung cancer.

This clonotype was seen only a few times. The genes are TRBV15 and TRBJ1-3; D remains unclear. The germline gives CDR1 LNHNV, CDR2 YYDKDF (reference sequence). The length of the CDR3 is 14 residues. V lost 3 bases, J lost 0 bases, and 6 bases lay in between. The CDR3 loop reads CATSREVSGNTIYF. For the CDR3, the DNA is TGTGCCACCAGCAGGGAGGTCTCTGGAAACACCATATATTTT.

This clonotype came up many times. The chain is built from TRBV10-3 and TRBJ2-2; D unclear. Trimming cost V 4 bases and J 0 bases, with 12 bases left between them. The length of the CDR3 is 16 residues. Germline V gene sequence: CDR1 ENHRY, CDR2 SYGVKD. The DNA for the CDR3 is TGTGCCATCAGTGGACTTCTTGGGACGAACACCGGGGAGCTGTTTTTT. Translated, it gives CAISGLLGTNTGELFF.

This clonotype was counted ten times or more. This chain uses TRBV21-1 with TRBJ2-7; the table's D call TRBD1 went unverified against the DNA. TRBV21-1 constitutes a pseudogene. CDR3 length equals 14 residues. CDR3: CASSLGTGGYEQYF. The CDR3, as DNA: TGTGCCAGCTCACTCGGGACAGGGGGCTACGAGCAGTACTTC.

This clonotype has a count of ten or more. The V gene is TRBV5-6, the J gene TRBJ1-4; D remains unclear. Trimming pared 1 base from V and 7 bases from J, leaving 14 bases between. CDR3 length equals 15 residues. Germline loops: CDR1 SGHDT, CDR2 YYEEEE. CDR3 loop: CASSLRLTGSEKLFF. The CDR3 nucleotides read TGTGCCAGCAGCTTGAGGTTGACGGGTTCTGAAAAACTGTTTTTT.

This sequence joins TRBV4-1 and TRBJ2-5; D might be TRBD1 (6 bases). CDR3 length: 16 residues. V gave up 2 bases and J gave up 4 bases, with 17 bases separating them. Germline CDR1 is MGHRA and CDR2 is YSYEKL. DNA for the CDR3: TGCGCCAGCAGCCAATTTTGGCAGGGGTTAGCAGAGACCCAGTACTTC. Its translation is CASSQFWQGLAETQYF.

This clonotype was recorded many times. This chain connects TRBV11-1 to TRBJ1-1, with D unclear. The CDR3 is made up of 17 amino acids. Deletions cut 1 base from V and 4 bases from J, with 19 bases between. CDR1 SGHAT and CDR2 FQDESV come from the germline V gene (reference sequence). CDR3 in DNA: TGTGCCAGCAGCTTAGAAGCCTCGGCGGGTTTGGGCACTGAAGCTTTCTTT. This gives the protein CASSLEASAGLGTEAFF.

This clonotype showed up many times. The CDR3 nucleotides read TGTGCCAGCACCTTAATGGCTTCTGGGGCCAACGTCCTGACTTTC. It encodes CASTLMASGANVLTF. V is TRBV6-2 or TRBV6-3 and J is TRBJ2-6; D is unresolved. Per germline, CDR1 MNHEY and CDR2 SVGEGT. The CDR3 runs to 15 residues. The ends were cut back, 7 bases at V and 1 base at J, with 11 bases in the middle.

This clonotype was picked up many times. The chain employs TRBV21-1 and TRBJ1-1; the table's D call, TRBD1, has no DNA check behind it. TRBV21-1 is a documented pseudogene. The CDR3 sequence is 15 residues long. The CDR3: CASSKGPGGRPEAFF. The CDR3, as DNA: TGTGCCAGCAGCAAGGGGCCAGGGGGCCGCCCTGAAGCTTTCTTT.

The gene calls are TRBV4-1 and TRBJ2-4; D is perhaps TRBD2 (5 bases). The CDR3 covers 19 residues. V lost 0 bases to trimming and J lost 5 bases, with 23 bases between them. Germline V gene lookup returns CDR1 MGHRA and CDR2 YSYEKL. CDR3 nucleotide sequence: TGCGCCAGCAGCCAAGATCACTGGGCGGCCCAGGCGGAGGAAAACATTCAGTACTTC. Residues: CASSQDHWAAQAEENIQYF.

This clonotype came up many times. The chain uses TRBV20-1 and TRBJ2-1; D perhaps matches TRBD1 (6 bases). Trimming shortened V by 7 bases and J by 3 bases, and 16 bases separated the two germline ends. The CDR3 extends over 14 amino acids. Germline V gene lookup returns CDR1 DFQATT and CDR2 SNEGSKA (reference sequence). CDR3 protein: CSVTQGLGYNEQFF. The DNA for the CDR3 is TGCAGTGTGACCCAGGGGCTCGGCTACAATGAGCAGTTCTTC.

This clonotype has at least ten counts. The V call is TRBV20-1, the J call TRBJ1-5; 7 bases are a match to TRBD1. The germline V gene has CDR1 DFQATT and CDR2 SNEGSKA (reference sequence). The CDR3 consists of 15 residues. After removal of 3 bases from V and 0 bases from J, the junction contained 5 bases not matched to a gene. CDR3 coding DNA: TGCAGTGCTAGTCCGACAGGGTTTAGCAATCAGCCCCAGCATTTT. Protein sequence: CSASPTGFSNQPQHF.

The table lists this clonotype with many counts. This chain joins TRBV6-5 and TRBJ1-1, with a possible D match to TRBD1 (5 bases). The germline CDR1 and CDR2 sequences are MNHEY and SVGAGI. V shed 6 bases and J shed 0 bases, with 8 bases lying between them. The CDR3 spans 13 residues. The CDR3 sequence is CASSWDVNTEAFF. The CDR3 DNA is TGTGCCAGCAGCTGGGACGTGAACACTGAAGCTTTCTTT.

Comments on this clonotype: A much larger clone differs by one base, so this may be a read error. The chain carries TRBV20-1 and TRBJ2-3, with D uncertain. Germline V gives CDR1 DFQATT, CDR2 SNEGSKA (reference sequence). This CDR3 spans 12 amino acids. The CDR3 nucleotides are TGCAGTGCTAGAGGGAGCACAGATACGCAGTGTTTT. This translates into CSARGSTDTQCF.

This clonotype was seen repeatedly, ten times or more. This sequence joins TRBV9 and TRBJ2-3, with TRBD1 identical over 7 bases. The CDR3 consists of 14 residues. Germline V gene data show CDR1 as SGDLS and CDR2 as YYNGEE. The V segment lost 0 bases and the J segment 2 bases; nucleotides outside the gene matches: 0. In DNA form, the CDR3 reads TGTGCCAGCAGCGTAGAGGGGGCCACAGATACGCAGTATTTT. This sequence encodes CASSVEGATDTQYF.

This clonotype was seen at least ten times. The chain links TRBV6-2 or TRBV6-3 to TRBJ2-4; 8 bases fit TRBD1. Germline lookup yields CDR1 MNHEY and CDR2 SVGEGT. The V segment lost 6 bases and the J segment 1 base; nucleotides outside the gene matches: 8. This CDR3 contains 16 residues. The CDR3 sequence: CASSSYRGDAKNIQYF. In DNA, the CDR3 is TGTGCCAGCAGCTCATACAGGGGGGACGCCAAAAACATTCAGTACTTC.

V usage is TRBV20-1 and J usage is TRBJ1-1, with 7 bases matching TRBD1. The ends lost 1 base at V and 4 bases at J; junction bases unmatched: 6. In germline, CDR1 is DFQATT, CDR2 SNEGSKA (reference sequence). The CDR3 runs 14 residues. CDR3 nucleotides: TGCAGTGCTAGAGGCCCCGGGACAGCCACTGAAGCTTTCTTT. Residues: CSARGPGTATEAFF.

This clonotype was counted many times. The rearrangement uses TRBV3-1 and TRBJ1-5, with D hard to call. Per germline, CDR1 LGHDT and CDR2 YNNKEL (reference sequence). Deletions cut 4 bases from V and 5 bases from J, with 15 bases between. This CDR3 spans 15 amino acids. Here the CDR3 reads CASSPSSASDQPQHF. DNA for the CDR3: TGTGCCAGCAGCCCCTCTTCCGCGTCGGATCAGCCCCAGCATTTT.

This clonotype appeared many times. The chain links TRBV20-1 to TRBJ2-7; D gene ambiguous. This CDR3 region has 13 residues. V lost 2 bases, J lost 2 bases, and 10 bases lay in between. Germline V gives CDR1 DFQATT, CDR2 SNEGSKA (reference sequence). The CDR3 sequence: CSARRRTTYEQYF. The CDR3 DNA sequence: TGCAGTGCTAGACGGCGCACCACCTACGAGCAGTACTTC.

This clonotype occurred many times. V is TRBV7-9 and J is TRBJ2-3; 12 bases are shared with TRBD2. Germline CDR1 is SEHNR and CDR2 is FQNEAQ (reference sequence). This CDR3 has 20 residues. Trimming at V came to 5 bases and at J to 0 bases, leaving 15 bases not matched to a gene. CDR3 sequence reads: CASSPRLAGAGFPSTDTQYF. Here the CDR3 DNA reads TGTGCCAGCAGCCCCCGACTAGCGGGGGCCGGATTTCCTAGCACAGATACGCAGTATTTT. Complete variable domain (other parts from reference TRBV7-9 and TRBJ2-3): DTGVSQNPRHKITKRGQNVTFRCDPISEHNRLYWYRQTLGQGPEFLTYFQNEAQLEKSRLLSDRFSAERPKGSFSTLEIQRTEQGDSAMYLCASSPRLAGAGFPSTDTQYFGPGTRLTVL.

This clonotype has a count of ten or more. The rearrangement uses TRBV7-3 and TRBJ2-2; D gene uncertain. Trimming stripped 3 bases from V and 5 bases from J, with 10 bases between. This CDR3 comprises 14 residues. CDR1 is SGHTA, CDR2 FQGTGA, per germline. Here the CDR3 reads CASSLMLGTGELFF. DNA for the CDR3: TGTGCCAGCAGCTTGATGTTGGGAACCGGGGAGCTGTTTTTT.

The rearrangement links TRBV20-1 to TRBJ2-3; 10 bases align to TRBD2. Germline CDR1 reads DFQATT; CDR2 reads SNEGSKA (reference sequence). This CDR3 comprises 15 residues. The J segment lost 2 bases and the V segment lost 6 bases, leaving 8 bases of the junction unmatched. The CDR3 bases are TGCAGTGCCAAGATTAGCGGGGGGTTCACAGATACGCAGTATTTT. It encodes CSAKISGGFTDTQYF.

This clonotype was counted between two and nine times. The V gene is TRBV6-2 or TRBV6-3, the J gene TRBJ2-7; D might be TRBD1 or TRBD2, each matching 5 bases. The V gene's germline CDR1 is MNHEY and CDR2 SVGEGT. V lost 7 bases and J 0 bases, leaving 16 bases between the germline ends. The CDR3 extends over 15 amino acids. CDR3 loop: CASMGRGAYSYEQYF. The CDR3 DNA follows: TGTGCCAGCATGGGTCGAGGGGCGTACTCCTACGAGCAGTACTTC.

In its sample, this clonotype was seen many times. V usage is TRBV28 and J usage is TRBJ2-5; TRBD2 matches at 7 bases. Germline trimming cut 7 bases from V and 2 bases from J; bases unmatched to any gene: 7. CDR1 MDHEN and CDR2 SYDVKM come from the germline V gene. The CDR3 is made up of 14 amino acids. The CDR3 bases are TGTGCCAGCACCCTCCTAGCGGCGCAAGAGACCCAGTACTTC. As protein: CASTLLAAQETQYF.

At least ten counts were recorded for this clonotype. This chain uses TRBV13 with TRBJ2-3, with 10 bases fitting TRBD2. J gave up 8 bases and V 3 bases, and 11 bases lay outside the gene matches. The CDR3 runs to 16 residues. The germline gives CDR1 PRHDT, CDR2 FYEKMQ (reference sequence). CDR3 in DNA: TGTGCCAGCAGCTTCGCCCTGGAGCGGGGGGGCGGTACGCAGTATTTT. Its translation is CASSFALERGGGTQYF.

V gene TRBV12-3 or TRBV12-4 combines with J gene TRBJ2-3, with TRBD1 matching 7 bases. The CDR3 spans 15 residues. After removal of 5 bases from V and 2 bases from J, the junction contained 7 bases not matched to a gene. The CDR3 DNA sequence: TGTGCCAGCAGTCGGAACAGGGGACCCACAGATACGCAGTATTTT. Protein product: CASSRNRGPTDTQYF.

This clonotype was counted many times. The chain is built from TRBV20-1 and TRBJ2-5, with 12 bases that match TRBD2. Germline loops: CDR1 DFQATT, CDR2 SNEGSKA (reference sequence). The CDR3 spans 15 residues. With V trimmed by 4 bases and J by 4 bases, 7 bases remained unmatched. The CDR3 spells CSATSSGGASETQYF. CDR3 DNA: TGCAGTGCTACTTCTAGCGGGGGGGCATCAGAGACCCAGTACTTC.